The rows below give T cell receptor beta chains drawn from one sample of a study of T cells in localized non-small cell lung cancer. Libraries were prepared by immunoSEQ multiplex PCR; TCRdb keeps only in-frame clonotypes and omits some of them. The sample lists 78,000 or so clones; roughly 86% were seen once. The material sequenced was peripheral blood, taken before any cancer treatment. These receptors came from a man between 40 and 69 years old with stage I lung adenocarcinoma. Both conserved end residues are part of each CDR3. A D gene is named only where the DNA matches it firmly. Not every row has a clone size; where given, it reads once, few, many or a size class.

d_call: TRBD1; v_call: TRBV10-2; clone_size: -; j_call: TRBJ2-5; cdr3_aa: CASREQGARETQYF; cdr3_nt: TGCGCCAGCAGAGAACAGGGGGCGCGGGAGACCCAGTACTTC
d_call: -; v_call: TRBV7-6; clone_size: -; j_call: TRBJ2-3; cdr3_aa: CASSLISEGKAVDTQYF; cdr3_nt: TGTGCCAGCAGCTTAATTTCCGAGGGCAAAGCGGTAGATACGCAGTATTTT
d_call: -; v_call: TRBV6-1; clone_size: -; j_call: TRBJ2-3; cdr3_aa: CASSEAWDTQYF; cdr3_nt: TGTGCCAGCAGTGAAGCGTGGGATACGCAGTATTTT
d_call: TRBD1; v_call: TRBV6-5; clone_size: few; j_call: TRBJ1-3; cdr3_aa: CASSYSSDRAGNTIYF; cdr3_nt: TGTGCCAGCAGTTACTCTAGCGACAGGGCAGGAAACACCATATATTTT
d_call: -; v_call: TRBV19; clone_size: -; j_call: TRBJ1-3; cdr3_aa: CASSRSQGSGNTIYF; cdr3_nt: TGTGCCAGTAGTAGAAGTCAAGGCTCTGGAAACACCATATATTTT
d_call: -; v_call: TRBV7-3; clone_size: -; j_call: TRBJ1-1; cdr3_aa: CVSSLTMNTEAFF; cdr3_nt: TGTGTCAGCAGCTTAACCATGAACACTGAAGCTTTCTTT
d_call: -; v_call: TRBV5-1; clone_size: -; j_call: TRBJ1-1; cdr3_aa: CASSLQRGEAFF; cdr3_nt: TGCGCCAGCAGCTTACAGCGGGGTGAAGCTTTCTTT
d_call: -; v_call: TRBV7-7; clone_size: -; j_call: TRBJ2-5; cdr3_aa: CASSLNRRETQYF; cdr3_nt: TGTGCCAGCAGCTTGAACAGGAGGGAGACCCAGTACTTC
d_call: -; v_call: TRBV5-1; clone_size: medium-sized; j_call: TRBJ2-1; cdr3_aa: CASSLPRTVSYNEQFF; cdr3_nt: TGCGCCAGCAGCCTTCCCCGGACAGTTTCCTACAATGAGCAGTTCTTC
d_call: -; v_call: TRBV10-3; clone_size: -; j_call: TRBJ2-7; cdr3_aa: CAISETGEDEQYF; cdr3_nt: TGTGCCATCAGTGAAACAGGGGAGGACGAGCAGTACTTC
d_call: -; v_call: TRBV11-2; clone_size: -; j_call: TRBJ2-7; cdr3_aa: CASSVGPQGEQYF; cdr3_nt: TGTGCCAGCAGCGTGGGACCCCAAGGCGAGCAGTACTTC
d_call: -; v_call: TRBV5-1; clone_size: -; j_call: TRBJ2-5; cdr3_aa: CASSFSVGQETQYF; cdr3_nt: TGCGCCAGCAGCTTTAGCGTAGGCCAGGAGACCCAGTACTTC
d_call: -; v_call: TRBV28; clone_size: -; j_call: TRBJ2-1; cdr3_aa: CASSFSYQAGEQFF; cdr3_nt: TGTGCCAGCAGTTTTAGCTACCAGGCGGGTGAGCAGTTCTTC
d_call: -; v_call: TRBV5-8; clone_size: -; j_call: TRBJ1-6; cdr3_aa: CASSLGSADSPLHF; cdr3_nt: TGTGCCAGCAGCTTGGGGTCCGCGGATTCACCCCTCCACTTT
d_call: -; v_call: TRBV7-3; clone_size: -; j_call: TRBJ2-3; cdr3_aa: CASSLAGTFTDTQYF; cdr3_nt: TGTGCCAGCAGCTTGGCCGGTACTTTCACAGATACGCAGTATTTT
d_call: TRBD2; v_call: TRBV9; clone_size: -; j_call: TRBJ2-2; cdr3_aa: CASSVGLAGRSGELFF; cdr3_nt: TGTGCCAGCAGCGTCGGATTAGCGGGGCGGTCCGGGGAGCTGTTTTTT